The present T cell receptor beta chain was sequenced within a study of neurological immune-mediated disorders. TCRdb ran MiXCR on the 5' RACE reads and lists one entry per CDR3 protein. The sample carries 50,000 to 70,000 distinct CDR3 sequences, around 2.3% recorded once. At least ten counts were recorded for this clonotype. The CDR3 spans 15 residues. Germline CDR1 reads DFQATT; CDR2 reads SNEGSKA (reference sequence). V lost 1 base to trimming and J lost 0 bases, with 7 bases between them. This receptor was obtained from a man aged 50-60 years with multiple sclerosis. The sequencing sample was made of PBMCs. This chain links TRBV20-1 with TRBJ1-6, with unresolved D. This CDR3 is CSARGQVSYNSPLHF. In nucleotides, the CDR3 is TGCAGTGCTAGAGGTCAGGTCTCCTATAATTCACCCCTCCACTTT.